This T cell receptor beta chain is drawn from a study of T-cell memory formation after mild COVID-19. CDR1 is SGHRS and CDR2 is YFSETQ in the germline V gene. With 4 bases removed from V and 4 bases from J, the gap between germline ends came to 5 bases. The CDR3 is 11 amino acids. TCRdb called the 5' RACE reads again in MiXCR, with one record for every CDR3 protein. The repertoire has around 300,000 distinct CDR3 sequences, approximately 19% of them found once; the top ten carry roughly 24%. In this sample, this clonotype turned up many times. This clonotype originated in a young man who had mild COVID-19 (a few samples of this study predate the infection). Cell type and time point are not known. The gene calls are TRBV5-1 and TRBJ2-5; D remains ambiguous. What was sequenced was PBMCs or a T cell subset sorted from them (not recorded which). This CDR3 is CASSQRETQYF. Written as DNA, the CDR3 is TGCGCCAGCAGCCAAAGAGAGACCCAGTACTTC.